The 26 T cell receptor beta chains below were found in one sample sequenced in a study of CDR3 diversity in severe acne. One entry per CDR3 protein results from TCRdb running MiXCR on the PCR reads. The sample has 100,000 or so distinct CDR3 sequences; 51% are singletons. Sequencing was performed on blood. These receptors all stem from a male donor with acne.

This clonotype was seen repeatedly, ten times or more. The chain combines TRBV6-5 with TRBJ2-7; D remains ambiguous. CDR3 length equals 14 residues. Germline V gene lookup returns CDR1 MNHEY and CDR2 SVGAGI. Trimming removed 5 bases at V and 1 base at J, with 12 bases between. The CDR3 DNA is TGTGCCAGCAGTCTCCGTTACGATTCCTACGAGCAGTACTTC. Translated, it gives CASSLRYDSYEQYF.

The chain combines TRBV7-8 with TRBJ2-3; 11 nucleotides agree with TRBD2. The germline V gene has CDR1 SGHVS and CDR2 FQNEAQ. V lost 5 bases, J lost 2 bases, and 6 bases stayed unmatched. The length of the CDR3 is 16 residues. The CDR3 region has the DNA TGTGCCAGCAGCAAAACTAGCGGGAGTTACACAGATACGCAGTATTTT. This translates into CASSKTSGSYTDTQYF.

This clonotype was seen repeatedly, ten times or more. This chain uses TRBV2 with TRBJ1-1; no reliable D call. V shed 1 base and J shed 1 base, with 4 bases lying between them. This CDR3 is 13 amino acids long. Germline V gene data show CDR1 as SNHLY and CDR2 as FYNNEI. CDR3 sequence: CASSEVENTEAFF. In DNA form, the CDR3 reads TGTGCCAGCAGTGAAGTAGAGAACACTGAAGCTTTCTTT.

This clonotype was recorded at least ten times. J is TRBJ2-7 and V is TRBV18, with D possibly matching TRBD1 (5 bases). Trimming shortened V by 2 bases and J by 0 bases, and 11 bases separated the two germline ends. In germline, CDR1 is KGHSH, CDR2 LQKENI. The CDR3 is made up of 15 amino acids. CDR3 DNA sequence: TGTGCCAGCTCACCATCCGGACACACCTCCTACGAGCAGTACTTC. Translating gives CASSPSGHTSYEQYF.

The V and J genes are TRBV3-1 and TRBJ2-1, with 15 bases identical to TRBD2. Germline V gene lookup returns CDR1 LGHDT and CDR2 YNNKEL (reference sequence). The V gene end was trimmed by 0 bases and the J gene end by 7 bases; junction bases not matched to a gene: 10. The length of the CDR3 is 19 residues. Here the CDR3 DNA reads TGTGCCAGCAGCCAAGATCTTCCCGGGACTAGCGGGGGGAGGAATGAGCAGTTCTTC. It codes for CASSQDLPGTSGGRNEQFF.

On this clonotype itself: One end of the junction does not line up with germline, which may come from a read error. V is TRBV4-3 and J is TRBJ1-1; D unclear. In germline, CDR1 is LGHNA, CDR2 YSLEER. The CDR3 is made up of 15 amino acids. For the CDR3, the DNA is TGCGCCGGCAGCCAAGGGAGGGCGGTTAACACTGAAGCTTTCTTT. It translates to CAGSQGRAVNTEAFF.

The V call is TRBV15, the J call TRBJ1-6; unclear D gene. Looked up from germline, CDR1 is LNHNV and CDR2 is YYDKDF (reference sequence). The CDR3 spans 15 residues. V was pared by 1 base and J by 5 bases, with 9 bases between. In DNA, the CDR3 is TGTGCCACCAGCAGAGCTACAGCTCATAATTCACCCCTCCACTTT. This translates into CATSRATAHNSPLHF.

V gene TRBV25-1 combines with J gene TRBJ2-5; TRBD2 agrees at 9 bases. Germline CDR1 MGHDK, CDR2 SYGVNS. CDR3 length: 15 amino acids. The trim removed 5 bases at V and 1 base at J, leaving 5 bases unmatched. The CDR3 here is CASSSGRLLQETQYF. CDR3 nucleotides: TGTGCCAGCAGTAGCGGGAGGCTCCTCCAAGAGACCCAGTACTTC.

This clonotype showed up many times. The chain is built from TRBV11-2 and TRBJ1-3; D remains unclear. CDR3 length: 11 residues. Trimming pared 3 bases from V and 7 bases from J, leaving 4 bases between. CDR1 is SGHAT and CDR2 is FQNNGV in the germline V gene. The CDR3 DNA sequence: TGTGCCAGCAGCTTGTTCAACACCATATATTTT. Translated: CASSLFNTIYF.

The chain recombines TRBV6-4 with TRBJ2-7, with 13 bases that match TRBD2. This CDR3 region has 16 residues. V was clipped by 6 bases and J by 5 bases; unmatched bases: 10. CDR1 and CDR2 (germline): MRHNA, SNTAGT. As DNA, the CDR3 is TGTGCCAGCAGCGGTCCGGGACTAGCGGGATCCCACGAGCAGTACTTC. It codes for CASSGPGLAGSHEQYF.

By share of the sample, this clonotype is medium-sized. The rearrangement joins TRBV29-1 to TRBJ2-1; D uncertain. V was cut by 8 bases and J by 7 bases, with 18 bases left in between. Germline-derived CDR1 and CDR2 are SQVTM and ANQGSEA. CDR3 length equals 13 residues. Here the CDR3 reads CSSRLMPKNEQFF. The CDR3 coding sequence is TGCAGCTCCCGTCTGATGCCAAAAAATGAGCAGTTCTTC.

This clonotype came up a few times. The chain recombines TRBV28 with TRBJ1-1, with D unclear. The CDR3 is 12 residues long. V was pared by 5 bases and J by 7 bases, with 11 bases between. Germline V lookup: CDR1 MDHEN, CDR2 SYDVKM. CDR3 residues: CASSETHSEAFF. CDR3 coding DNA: TGTGCCAGCAGTGAAACCCACAGTGAAGCTTTCTTT. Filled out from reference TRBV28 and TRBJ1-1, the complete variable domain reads DVKVTQSSRYLVKRTGEKVFLECVQDMDHENMFWYRQDPGLGLRLIYFSYDVKMKEKGDIPEGYSVSREKKERFSLILESASTNQTSMYLCASSETHSEAFFGQGTRLTVV.

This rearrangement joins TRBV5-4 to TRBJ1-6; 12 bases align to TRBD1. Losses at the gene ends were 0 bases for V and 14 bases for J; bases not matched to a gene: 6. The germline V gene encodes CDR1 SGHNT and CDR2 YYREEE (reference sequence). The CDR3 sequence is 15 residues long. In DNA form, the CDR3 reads TGTGCCAGCAGCTTGGCCGGGACAGGGGGCCTAACCCTCCACTTT. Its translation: CASSLAGTGGLTLHF.

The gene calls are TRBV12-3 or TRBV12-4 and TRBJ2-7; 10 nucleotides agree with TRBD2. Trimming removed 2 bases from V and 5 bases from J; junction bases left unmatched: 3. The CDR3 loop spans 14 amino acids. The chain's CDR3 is CASSLLAGVDEQYF. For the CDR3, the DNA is TGTGCCAGCAGTTTACTAGCGGGAGTCGACGAGCAGTACTTC.

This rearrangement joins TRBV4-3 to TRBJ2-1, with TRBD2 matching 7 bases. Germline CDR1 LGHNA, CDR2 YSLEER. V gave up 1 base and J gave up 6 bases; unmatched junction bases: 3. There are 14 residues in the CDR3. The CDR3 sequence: CASSQGTSVNEQFF. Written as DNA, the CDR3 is TGCGCCAGCAGCCAAGGGACTAGTGTCAATGAGCAGTTCTTC.

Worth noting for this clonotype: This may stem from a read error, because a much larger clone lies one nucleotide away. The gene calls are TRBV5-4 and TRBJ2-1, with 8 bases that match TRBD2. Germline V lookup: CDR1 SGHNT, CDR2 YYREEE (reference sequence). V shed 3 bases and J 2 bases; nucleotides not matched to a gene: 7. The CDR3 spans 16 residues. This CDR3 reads CASSYVIAGTYNEQFF. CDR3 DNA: TGTGCCAGCAGCTATGTAATAGCGGGGACCTACAATGAGCAGTTCTTC.

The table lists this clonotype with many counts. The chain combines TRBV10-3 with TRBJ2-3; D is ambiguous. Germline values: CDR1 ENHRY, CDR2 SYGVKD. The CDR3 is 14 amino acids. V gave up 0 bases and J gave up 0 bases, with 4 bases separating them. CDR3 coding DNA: TGTGCCATCAGTGAGTCCTCTAGCACAGATACGCAGTATTTT. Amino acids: CAISESSSTDTQYF.

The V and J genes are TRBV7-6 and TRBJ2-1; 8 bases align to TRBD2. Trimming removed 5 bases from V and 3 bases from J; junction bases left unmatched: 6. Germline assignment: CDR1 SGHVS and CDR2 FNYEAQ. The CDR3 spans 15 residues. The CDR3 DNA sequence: TGTGCCAGCAGCACCGGACTAGCCGGCTACAATGAGCAGTTCTTC. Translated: CASSTGLAGYNEQFF.

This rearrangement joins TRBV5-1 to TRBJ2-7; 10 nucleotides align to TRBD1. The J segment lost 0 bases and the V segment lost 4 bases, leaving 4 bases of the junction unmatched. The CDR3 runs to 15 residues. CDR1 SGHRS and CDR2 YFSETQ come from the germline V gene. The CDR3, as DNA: TGCGCCAGCAGCGAAGGGACAGGGGACTCCTACGAGCAGTACTTC. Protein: CASSEGTGDSYEQYF. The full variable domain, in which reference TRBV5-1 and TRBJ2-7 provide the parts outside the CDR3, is KAGVTQTPRYLIKTRGQQVTLSCSPISGHRSVSWYQQTPGQGLQFLFEYFSETQRNKGNFPGRFSGRQFSNSRSEMNVSTLELGDSALYLCASSEGTGDSYEQYFGPGTRLTVT.

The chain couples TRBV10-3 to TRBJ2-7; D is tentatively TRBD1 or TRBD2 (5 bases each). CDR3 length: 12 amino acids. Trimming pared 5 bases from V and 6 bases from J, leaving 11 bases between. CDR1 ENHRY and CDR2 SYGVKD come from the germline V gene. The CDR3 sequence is CAISIQDFEQYF. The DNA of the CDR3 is TGTGCCATCAGTATACAGGACTTCGAGCAGTACTTC.

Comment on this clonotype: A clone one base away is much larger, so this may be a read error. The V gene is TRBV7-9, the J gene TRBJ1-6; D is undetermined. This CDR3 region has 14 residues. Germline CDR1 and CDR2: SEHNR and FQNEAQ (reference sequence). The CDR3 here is CTSSLDMGSSPLHF. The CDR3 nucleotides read TGTACCAGCAGCTTAGATATGGGGTCTTCACCCCTCCACTTT.

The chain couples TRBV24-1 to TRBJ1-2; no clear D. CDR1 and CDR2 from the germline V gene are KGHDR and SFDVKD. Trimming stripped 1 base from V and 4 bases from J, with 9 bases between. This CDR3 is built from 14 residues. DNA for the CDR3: TGTGCCACCAGTGATTTAGACACGACCTATGGCTACACCTTC. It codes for CATSDLDTTYGYTF.

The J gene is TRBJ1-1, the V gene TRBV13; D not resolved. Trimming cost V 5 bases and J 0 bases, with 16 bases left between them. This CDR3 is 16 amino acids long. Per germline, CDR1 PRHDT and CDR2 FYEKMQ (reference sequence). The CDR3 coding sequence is TGTGCCAGCAGCCCGGGTCAGATGAGAATGAACACTGAAGCTTTCTTT. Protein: CASSPGQMRMNTEAFF.

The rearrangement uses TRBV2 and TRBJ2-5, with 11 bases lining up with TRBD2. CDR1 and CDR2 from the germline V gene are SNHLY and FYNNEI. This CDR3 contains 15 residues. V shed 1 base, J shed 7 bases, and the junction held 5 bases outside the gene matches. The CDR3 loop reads CASSEESGLAATQYF. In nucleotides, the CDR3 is TGTGCCAGCAGTGAAGAGTCGGGACTAGCGGCGACCCAGTACTTC.

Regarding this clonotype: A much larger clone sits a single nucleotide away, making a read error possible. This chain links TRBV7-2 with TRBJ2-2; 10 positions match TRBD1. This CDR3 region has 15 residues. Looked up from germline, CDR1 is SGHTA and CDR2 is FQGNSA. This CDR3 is CASTRQGAITGELVF. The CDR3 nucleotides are TGTGCCAGCACCCGACAGGGGGCGATCACCGGGGAGCTGGTTTTT. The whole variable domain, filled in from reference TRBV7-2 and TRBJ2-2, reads GAGVSQSPSNKVTEKGKDVELRCDPISGHTALYWYRQSLGQGLEFLIYFQGNSAPDKSGLPSDRFSAERTGGSVSTLTIQRTQQEDSAVYLCASTRQGAITGELVFGEGSRLTVL.

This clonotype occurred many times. This CDR3 reads CSARDPLAAYEQYV. CDR3 coding DNA: TGCAGTGCTAGAGATCCCCTAGCGGCTTACGAGCAGTACGTC. The chain employs TRBV20-1 and TRBJ2-7, with 7 bases fitting TRBD2. V shed 0 bases, J shed 4 bases, and the junction held 6 bases outside the gene matches. From germline, CDR1 is DFQATT and CDR2 SNEGSKA (reference sequence). This CDR3 spans 14 amino acids.